The clone carrying this TCR beta chain was recorded many times. Its target is not known. It was RNA transcripts that yielded the amplified TCR beta CDR3 regions. TCR CDR3 underwent first-round RT-PCR with the HTBI primer set. TCRdb ran MiXCR on the multiplex PCR reads and lists one entry per CDR3 protein. In the table there are 330,000 or so distinct CDR3 sequences, about 19% of which are singletons. This entry comes from a study of T cells in Graves' hyperthyroidism and ophthalmopathy. Overall study results and limits: Expanded thyroid clonotypes (above 0.001) were mostly also found in blood.

CDR1 is SGHRS, CDR2 YFSETQ, per germline. Trimming left V 4 bases short and J 10 bases short, with 9 bases between. This CDR3 spans 11 amino acids. Individuals with ophthalmopathy presented a Clinical Activity Score of at least 3, a NOSPECS grade of at least 4 and a duration under 3 months. The PBMCs had their origin in 10 ml of fresh peripheral blood. The source is a man between 50 and 59 years old with Graves' ophthalmopathy. The gene calls are TRBV5-1 and TRBJ2-1, with D perhaps TRBD1 or TRBD2 (5 bases each). Specimen: blood. This chain's CDR3 is CASSPGREQFF. DNA for the CDR3: TGCGCCAGCAGCCCGGGGCGGGAGCAGTTCTTC. The whole variable domain, filled in from reference TRBV5-1 and TRBJ2-1, reads KAGVTQTPRYLIKTRGQQVTLSCSPISGHRSVSWYQQTPGQGLQFLFEYFSETQRNKGNFPGRFSGRQFSNSRSEMNVSTLELGDSALYLCASSPGREQFFGPGTRLTVL.